Below, one T cell receptor (beta chain) is given with its context. What it binds is unknown. The data are from a study of cytomegalovirus exposure and HLA in healthy donors. CDR3 length equals 12 residues. Germline V CDR1 and CDR2: MNHEY, SMNVEV (reference sequence). V lost 6 bases and J 8 bases, leaving 10 bases between the germline ends. The PCR made use of 60 Vbeta and 13 Jbeta primers. The assay was immunoSEQ multiplex PCR, and TCRdb's table has in-frame clones only and misses some. The table records 150,000 to 180,000 clones, 80% of them present only once. Overall study findings and caveats: While the bulk of TCR sequences proved rare, some public TCRs turned up in many donors. TCR beta V- and J-gene trimming, according to a later analysis, was linked to a missense DCLRE1C variant.

The sequence was obtained from a young man in good health and CMV-seropositive. Sequencing was done on a sample of PBMCs. The chain combines TRBV27 with TRBJ2-2; a weak D match, TRBD1 (6 bases). CDR3 DNA sequence: TGTGCCAGCAGCCATGGGACAGGGGAGCTGTTTTTT. Translation: CASSHGTGELFF.